This TCR beta chain was sequenced for a study of somatic mutations in cytotoxic T cells in rheumatoid arthritis. Data came from immunoSEQ multiplex PCR; TCRdb stores just in-frame clones and leaves some out. In the table there are tens of thousands of clones, 85% to 90% of which are singletons. The germline CDR1 and CDR2 sequences are MNHNS and SASEGT. The CDR3 sequence is 13 residues long. Trimming shortened V by 1 base and J by 4 bases, and 8 bases separated the two germline ends. The TCR sequence derives from a woman in her forties or fifties in good health. Input material: CD8+ T cells sorted from blood. The chain uses TRBV6-1 and TRBJ2-7; no definite D call. CDR3 sequence reads: CASSEVVLYEQYF. CDR3 nucleotide sequence: TGTGCCAGCAGTGAAGTTGTACTATACGAGCAGTACTTC.